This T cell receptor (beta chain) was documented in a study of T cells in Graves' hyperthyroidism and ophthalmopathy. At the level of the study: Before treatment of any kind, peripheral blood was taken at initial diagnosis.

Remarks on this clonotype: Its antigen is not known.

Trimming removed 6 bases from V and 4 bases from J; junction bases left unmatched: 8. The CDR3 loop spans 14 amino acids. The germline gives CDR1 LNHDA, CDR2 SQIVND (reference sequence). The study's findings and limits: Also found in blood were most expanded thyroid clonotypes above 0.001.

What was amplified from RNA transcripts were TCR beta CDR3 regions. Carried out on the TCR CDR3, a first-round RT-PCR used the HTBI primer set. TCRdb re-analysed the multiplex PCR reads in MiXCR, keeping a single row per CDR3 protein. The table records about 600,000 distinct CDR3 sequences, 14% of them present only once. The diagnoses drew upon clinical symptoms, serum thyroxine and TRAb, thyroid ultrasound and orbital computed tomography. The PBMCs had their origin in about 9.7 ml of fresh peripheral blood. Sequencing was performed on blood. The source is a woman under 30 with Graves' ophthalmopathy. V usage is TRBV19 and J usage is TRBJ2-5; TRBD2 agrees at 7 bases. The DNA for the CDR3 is TGTGCCAGTAGCCCGGGACTAAGAGCAGAGACCCAGTACTTC. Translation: CASSPGLRAETQYF.